The 4 T cell receptor beta chains presented below share a single source sample, sequenced in a study of cytomegalovirus exposure and HLA in healthy donors. Primers: 60 Vbeta forward and 13 Jbeta reverse. Data came from immunoSEQ multiplex PCR; TCRdb stores just in-frame clones and leaves some out. Counted here are about 100,000 clones, roughly three quarters occurring once; the ten biggest clones make up around 4%. Input material: PBMCs. These receptors were obtained from a man aged 35 to 55 in good health and CMV-seronegative.

This clone showed up just once. The genes are TRBV29-1 and TRBJ1-2, with a weak D call TRBD1 (6 bases). Trimming stripped 4 bases from V and 8 bases from J, with 17 bases between. CDR1 is SQVTM and CDR2 is ANQGSEA in the germline V gene. CDR3 size: 13 residues. CDR3 sequence: CSVGSLYGGGYTF. The CDR3 DNA sequence: TGCAGCGTTGGCTCGTTGTATGGGGGCGGCTACACCTTC.

The V gene is TRBV19, the J gene TRBJ1-3, with D possibly matching TRBD1 (6 bases). Germline CDR1 LNHDA, CDR2 SQIVND (reference sequence). The V end was cut by 9 bases, the J end by 2 bases, with 14 bases between. The CDR3 consists of 14 residues. The CDR3 sequence is CARHGQPPGNTIYF. CDR3 DNA sequence: TGTGCCAGACACGGACAGCCACCTGGAAACACCATATATTTT.

On this clone: The junction and the germline gene differ at one end; a read error may be behind it. V is TRBV7-7 and J is TRBJ2-5, with TRBD2 matching over 12 bases. CDR1 and CDR2 (germline): SSHAT, FNYEAQ (reference sequence). The length of the CDR3 is 16 residues. CDR3 region: CASSLGLAGLQETQYF. CDR3 DNA: TGTGCTAGCAGCCTAGGACTAGCGGGACTTCAAGAGACCCAGTACTTC.

The chain joins TRBV19 to TRBJ1-2; TRBD1 aligns across 11 bases. The CDR3 consists of 13 residues. The V and J ends lost 5 bases and 6 bases, in that order; junction bases with no gene match: 2. Germline V gives CDR1 LNHDA, CDR2 SQIVND (reference sequence). The CDR3: CASSLDRGHGYTF. CDR3 nucleotides: TGTGCCAGTAGTCTGGACAGGGGGCATGGCTACACCTTC.